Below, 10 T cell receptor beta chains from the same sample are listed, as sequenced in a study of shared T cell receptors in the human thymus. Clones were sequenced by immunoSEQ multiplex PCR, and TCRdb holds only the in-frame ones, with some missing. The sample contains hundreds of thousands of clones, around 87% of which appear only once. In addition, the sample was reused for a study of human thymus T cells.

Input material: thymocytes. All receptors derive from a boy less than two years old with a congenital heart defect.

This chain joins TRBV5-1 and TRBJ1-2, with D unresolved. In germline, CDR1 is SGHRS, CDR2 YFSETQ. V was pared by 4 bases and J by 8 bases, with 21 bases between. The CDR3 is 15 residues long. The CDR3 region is CASSRLSTQPGGYTF. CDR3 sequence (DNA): TGCGCCAGCAGCCGTTTGTCGACCCAGCCGGGGGGCTACACCTTC.

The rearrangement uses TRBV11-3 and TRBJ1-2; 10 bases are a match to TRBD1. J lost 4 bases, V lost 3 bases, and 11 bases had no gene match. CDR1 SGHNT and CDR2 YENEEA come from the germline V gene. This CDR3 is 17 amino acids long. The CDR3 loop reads CASSFTGTGVGSYGYTF. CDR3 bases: TGTGCCAGCAGCTTCACCGGGACAGGGGTTGGGTCCTATGGCTACACCTTC. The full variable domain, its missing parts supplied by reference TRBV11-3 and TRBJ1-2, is EAGVVQSPRYKIIEKKQPVAFWCNPISGHNTLYWYLQNLGQGPELLIRYENEEAVDDSQLPKDRFSAERLKGVDSTLKIQPAELGDSAVYLCASSFTGTGVGSYGYTFGSGTRLTVV.

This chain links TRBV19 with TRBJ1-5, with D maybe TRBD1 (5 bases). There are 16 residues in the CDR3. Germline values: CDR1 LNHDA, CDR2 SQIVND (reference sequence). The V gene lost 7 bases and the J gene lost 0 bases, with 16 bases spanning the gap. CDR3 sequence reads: CASTLGGPYSNQPQHF. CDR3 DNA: TGTGCCAGTACCCTGGGGGGACCCTATAGCAATCAGCCCCAGCATTTT.

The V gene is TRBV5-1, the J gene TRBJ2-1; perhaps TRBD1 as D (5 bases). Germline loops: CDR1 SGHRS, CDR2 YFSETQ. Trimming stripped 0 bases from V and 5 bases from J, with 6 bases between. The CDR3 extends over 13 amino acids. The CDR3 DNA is TGCGCCAGCAGCTTGGGCAGGGACAATGAGCAGTTCTTC. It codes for CASSLGRDNEQFF.

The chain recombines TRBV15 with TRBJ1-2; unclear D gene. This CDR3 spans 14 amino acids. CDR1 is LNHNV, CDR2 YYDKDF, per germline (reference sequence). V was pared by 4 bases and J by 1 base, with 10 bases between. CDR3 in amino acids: CATSKHTINYGYTF. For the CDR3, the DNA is TGTGCCACCAGCAAGCATACGATTAACTATGGCTACACCTTC.

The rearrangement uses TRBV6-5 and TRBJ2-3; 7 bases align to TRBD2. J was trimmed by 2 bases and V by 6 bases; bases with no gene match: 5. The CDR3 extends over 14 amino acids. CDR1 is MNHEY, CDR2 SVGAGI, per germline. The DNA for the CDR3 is TGTGCCAGCAGCCAAGGACTAGACACAGATACGCAGTATTTT. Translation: CASSQGLDTDTQYF.

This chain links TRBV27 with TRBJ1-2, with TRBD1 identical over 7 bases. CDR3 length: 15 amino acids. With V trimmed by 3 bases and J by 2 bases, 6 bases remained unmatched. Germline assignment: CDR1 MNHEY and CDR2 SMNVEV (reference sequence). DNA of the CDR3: TGTGCCAGCAGTTTTGGGACGACAGGGAACTATGGCTACACCTTC. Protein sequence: CASSFGTTGNYGYTF.

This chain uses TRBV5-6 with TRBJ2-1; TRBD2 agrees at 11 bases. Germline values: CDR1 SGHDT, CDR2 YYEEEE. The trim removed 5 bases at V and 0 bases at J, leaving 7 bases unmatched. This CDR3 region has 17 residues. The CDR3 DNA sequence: TGTGCCAGCAGACCAACTAGCGGGAGTGGCTCCTACAATGAGCAGTTCTTC. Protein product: CASRPTSGSGSYNEQFF.

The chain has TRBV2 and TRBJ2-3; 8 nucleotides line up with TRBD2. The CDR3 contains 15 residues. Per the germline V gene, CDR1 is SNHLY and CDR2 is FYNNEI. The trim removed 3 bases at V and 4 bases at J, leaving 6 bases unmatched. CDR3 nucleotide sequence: TGTGCCAGCAGTGATCGGACTAGCTCCTCAGATACGCAGTATTTT. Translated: CASSDRTSSSDTQYF.

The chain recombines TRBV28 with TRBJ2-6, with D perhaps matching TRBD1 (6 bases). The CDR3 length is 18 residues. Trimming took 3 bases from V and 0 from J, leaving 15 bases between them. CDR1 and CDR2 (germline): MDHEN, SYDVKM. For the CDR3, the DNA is TGTGCCAGCAGTTTTCGGAACAGGGCTAGCTCTGGGGCCAACGTCCTGACTTTC. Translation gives CASSFRNRASSGANVLTF.